This record looks at one TCR beta chain sequence and its context. This specimen comes from a study of control samples from healthy donors and cancer patients. This CDR3 contains 13 residues. V was shortened by 5 bases and J by 7 bases, with 15 bases between the two germline ends. Looked up from germline, CDR1 is SNHLY and CDR2 is FYNNEI. Generated by immunoSEQ multiplex PCR, the TCRdb table keeps only in-frame clones and is missing some. Of more than 150,000 clones listed, 85% to 95% are singletons. The clonotype was recovered from a man between 18 and 35 years old in good health. The V call is TRBV2, the J call TRBJ2-7, with TRBD1 as a possible D gene (7 bases). Sequencing used blood. Written as DNA, the CDR3 is TGTGCCAGCAGTTGGGACAGCGGGTGGGAGCAGTACTTC. This translates into CASSWDSGWEQYF.